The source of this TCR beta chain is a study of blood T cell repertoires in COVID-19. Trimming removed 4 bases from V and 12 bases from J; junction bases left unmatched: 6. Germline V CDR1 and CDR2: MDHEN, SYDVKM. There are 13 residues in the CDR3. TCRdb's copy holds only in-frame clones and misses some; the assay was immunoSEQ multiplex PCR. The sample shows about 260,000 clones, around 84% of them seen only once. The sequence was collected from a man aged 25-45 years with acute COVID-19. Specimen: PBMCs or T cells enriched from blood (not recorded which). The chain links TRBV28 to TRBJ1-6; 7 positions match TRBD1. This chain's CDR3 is CASSSLRGKPLHF. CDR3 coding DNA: TGTGCCAGCAGTTCACTCAGGGGGAAACCCCTCCACTTT.